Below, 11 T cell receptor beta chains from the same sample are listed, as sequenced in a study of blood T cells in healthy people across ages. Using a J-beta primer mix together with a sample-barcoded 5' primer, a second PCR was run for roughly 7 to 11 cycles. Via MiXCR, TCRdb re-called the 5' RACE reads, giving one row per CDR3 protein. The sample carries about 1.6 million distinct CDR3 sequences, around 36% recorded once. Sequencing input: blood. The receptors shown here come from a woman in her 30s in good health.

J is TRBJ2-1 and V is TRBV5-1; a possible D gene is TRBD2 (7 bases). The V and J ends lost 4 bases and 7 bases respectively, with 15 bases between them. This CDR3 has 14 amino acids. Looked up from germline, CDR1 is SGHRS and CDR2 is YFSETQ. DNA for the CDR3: TGCGCCAGCAGCCCGGGGGGCCGGGAAAATGAGCAGTTCTTC. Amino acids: CASSPGGRENEQFF.

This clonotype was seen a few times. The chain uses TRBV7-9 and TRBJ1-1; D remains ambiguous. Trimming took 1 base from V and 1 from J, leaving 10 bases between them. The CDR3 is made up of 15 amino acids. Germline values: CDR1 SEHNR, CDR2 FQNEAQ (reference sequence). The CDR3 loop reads CASSLVLSPNTEAFF. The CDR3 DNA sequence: TGTGCCAGCAGCTTAGTACTAAGTCCGAACACTGAAGCTTTCTTT.

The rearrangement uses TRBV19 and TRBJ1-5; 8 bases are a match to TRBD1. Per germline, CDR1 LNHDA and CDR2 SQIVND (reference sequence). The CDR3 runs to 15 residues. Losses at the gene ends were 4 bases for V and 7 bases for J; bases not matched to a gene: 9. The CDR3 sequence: CASSTMTGVRQPQHF. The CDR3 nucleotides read TGTGCCAGTAGTACCATGACAGGGGTACGACAGCCCCAGCATTTT.

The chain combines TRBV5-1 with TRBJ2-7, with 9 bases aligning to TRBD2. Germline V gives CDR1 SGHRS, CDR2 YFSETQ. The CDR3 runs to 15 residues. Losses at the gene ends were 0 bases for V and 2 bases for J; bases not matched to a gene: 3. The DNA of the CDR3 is TGCGCCAGCAGCTTGGATCTAGCGGGACCCTACGAGCAGTACTTC. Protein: CASSLDLAGPYEQYF. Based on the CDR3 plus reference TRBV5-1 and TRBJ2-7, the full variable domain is KAGVTQTPRYLIKTRGQQVTLSCSPISGHRSVSWYQQTPGQGLQFLFEYFSETQRNKGNFPGRFSGRQFSNSRSEMNVSTLELGDSALYLCASSLDLAGPYEQYFGPGTRLTVT.

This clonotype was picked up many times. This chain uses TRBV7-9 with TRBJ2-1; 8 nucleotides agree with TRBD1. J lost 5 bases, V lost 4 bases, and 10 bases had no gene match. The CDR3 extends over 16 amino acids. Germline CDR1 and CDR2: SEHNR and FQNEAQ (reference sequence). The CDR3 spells CASSWSIGQGNNEQFF. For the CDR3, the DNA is TGTGCCAGCAGCTGGTCTATCGGACAGGGAAACAATGAGCAGTTCTTC.

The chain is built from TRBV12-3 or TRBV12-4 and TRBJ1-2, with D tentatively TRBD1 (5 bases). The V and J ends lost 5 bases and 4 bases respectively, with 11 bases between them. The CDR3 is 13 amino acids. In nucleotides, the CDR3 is TGTGCCAGCAGTAGACAGAGCCTCTATGGCTACACCTTC. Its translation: CASSRQSLYGYTF.

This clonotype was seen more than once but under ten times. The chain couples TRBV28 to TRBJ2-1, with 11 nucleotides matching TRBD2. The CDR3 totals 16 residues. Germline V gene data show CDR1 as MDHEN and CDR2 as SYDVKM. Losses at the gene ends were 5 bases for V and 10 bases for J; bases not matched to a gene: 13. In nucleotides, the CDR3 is TGTGCCAGCAGTCCCTTAACTAGCGGGAGATACGGCGAGCAGTTCTTC. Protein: CASSPLTSGRYGEQFF.

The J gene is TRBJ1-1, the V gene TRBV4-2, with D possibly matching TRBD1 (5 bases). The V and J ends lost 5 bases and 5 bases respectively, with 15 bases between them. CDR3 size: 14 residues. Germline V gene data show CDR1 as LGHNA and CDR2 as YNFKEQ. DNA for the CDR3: TGTGCCAGCAGCGACCGGGGGGGGGTTACTGAAGCTTTCTTT. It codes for CASSDRGGVTEAFF.

In nucleotides, the CDR3 is TGCGCCAGCAGCCCTGGGACCGCCGAGTGGGGACGACGAGAGACCCAGTACTTC. Translated: CASSPGTAEWGRRETQYF. The rearrangement links TRBV5-1 to TRBJ2-7; D is perhaps TRBD1 or TRBD2 (5 bases each). The J call is doubtful: the DNA matches TRBJ2-5 better. Germline V gene data show CDR1 as SGHRS and CDR2 as YFSETQ. This CDR3 has 18 residues.

The CDR3 sequence: CASSRDYRQETQYF. Written as DNA, the CDR3 is TGTGCCAGCAGCCGGGACTATCGACAAGAGACCCAGTACTTC. V usage is TRBV7-2 and J usage is TRBJ2-5; 7 bases fit TRBD2. Per the germline V gene, CDR1 is SGHTA and CDR2 is FQGNSA. This CDR3 contains 14 residues. Unmatched junction bases numbered 5, after V lost 5 bases and J lost 2 bases.

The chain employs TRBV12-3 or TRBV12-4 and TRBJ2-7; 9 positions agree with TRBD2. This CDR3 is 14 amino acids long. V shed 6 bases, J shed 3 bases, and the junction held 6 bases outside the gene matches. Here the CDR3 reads CASRRLAEDYEQYF. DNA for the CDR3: TGTGCCAGCAGACGACTAGCGGAGGACTACGAGCAGTACTTC.